The 14 T cell receptor beta chains in this list originate from one sample, sequenced in a study of metastatic and nonmetastatic thyroid tumors. TCRdb re-processed the PCR reads through MiXCR. Of tens of thousands of clones in the sample, about 17% are singletons; the top ten hold about 9.9%. No treatment had been given to any patient before thyroid surgery. Material: tumor tissue. The origin of the receptors is a female donor with papillary thyroid cancer or a benign thyroid nodule (not recorded which). Some clones in this sample may be carry-over from other donors' samples.

This clone was detected many times. The rearrangement links TRBV28 to TRBJ1-4; D is ambiguous. V was cut by 3 bases and J by 7 bases, with 27 bases left in between. This CDR3 region has 19 residues. Germline lookup yields CDR1 MDHEN and CDR2 SYDVKM. The CDR3 DNA reads as TGTGCCAGCAGTTTTTACGAAGCATACCGCGGAAGACTGGGTGAAAAACTGTTTTTT. It codes for CASSFYEAYRGRLGEKLFF.

Many counts were recorded for this clone. The rearrangement links TRBV2 to TRBJ2-1; D possibly corresponds to TRBD1 (6 bases). Deletions cut 6 bases from V and 0 bases from J, with 12 bases between. The CDR3 covers 15 residues. The V gene's germline CDR1 is SNHLY and CDR2 FYNNEI. DNA for the CDR3: TGTGCCAGCAGCGGACAGATGAGCTCCTACAATGAGCAGTTCTTC. Protein product: CASSGQMSSYNEQFF. The full variable domain, rest sourced from reference TRBV2 and TRBJ2-1, is EPEVTQTPSHQVTQMGQEVILRCVPISNHLYFYWYRQILGQKVEFLVSFYNNEISEKSEIFDDQFSVERPDGSNFTLKIRSTKLEDSAMYFCASSGQMSSYNEQFFGPGTRLTVL.

This clone was counted only a few times. With a much larger clone just one base away, this may be a read error. This same CDR3 is encoded by further DNA sequences in the sample. The rearrangement joins TRBV2 to TRBJ2-3; possibly TRBD1 for D (6 bases). Germline V CDR1 and CDR2: SNHLY, FYNNEI. The CDR3 covers 12 residues. Trimming took 8 bases from V and 12 from J, leaving 18 bases between them. CDR3 in amino acids: CASGLDRLKQYF. DNA of the CDR3: TGTGCCAGCGGTCTAGACAGGCTAAAACAGTATTTT.

This clone has more than one count but fewer than ten. A much larger clone differs by one base, so this may be a read error. The same CDR3 can be traced to other DNA sequences in this sample. This chain links TRBV7-3 with TRBJ1-1; no reliable D call. The CDR3 consists of 13 residues. Germline V gene sequence: CDR1 SGHTA, CDR2 FQGTGA. The CDR3 spells CASSSGGNTEAFF. CDR3 DNA sequence: TGTGCCAGCAGCTCCGGAGGTAACACCGAAGCTTTCTTT.

This clone has ten or more counts. The chain couples TRBV20-1 to TRBJ2-2; 8 positions match TRBD1. The length of the CDR3 is 15 residues. CDR1 and CDR2 (germline): DFQATT, SNEGSKA (reference sequence). Unmatched junction bases numbered 6, after V lost 3 bases and J lost 3 bases. CDR3: CSASGQGADTGELFF. The CDR3 region has the DNA TGCAGTGCTAGTGGGCAGGGGGCCGACACCGGGGAGCTGTTTTTT.

In its sample, this clone was seen a few times. The gene calls are TRBV6-1 and TRBJ2-3, with D unresolved. The CDR3 totals 14 residues. Germline V gives CDR1 MNHNS, CDR2 SASEGT. V lost 7 bases and J lost 4, with 15 bases in between. The CDR3, as DNA: TGTGCCAGCACCCCGTACCCTAGGGCAGATACGCAGTATTTT. Its translation: CASTPYPRADTQYF.

This clone was seen ten or more times. V is TRBV13 and J is TRBJ2-3; D gene uncertain. The CDR3 sequence is 12 residues long. Trimming left V 5 bases short and J 8 bases short, with 11 bases between. From germline, CDR1 is PRHDT and CDR2 FYEKMQ (reference sequence). Here the CDR3 reads CASSLNPGTQYF. The CDR3 coding sequence is TGTGCCAGCAGCCTCAATCCCGGTACGCAGTATTTT.

This clone has a count of ten or more. This same CDR3 is encoded by further DNA sequences in the sample. This chain uses TRBV2 with TRBJ1-6; TRBD1 matches at 9 bases. Germline V CDR1 and CDR2: SNHLY, FYNNEI. The CDR3 extends over 15 amino acids. V was pared by 6 bases and J by 9 bases, with 9 bases of the junction left unmatched. The CDR3 bases are TGTGCCAGCAGCCGGTCCCGGGACAGGGCTTCACCCCTCCACTTT. It translates to CASSRSRDRASPLHF. The full variable domain, its missing parts supplied by reference TRBV2 and TRBJ1-6, is EPEVTQTPSHQVTQMGQEVILRCVPISNHLYFYWYRQILGQKVEFLVSFYNNEISEKSEIFDDQFSVERPDGSNFTLKIRSTKLEDSAMYFCASSRSRDRASPLHFGNGTRLTVT.

This clone occurred many times. The rearrangement links TRBV3-1 to TRBJ2-1, with 12 positions matching TRBD2. Trimming at V came to 5 bases and at J to 10 bases, leaving 6 bases not matched to a gene. The CDR3 runs 14 residues. The germline V gene encodes CDR1 LGHDT and CDR2 YNNKEL (reference sequence). CDR3 amino acids: CASSGGLAGTEQFF. CDR3 DNA: TGTGCCAGCAGCGGCGGACTAGCGGGGACCGAGCAGTTCTTC.

This clone was seen ten or more times. The V call is TRBV10-3, the J call TRBJ1-2; D not resolved. V lost 0 bases to trimming and J lost 7 bases, with 6 bases between them. This CDR3 region has 12 residues. Germline assignment: CDR1 ENHRY and CDR2 SYGVKD. CDR3 loop: CAISESGFGYTF. CDR3 in DNA: TGTGCCATCAGTGAGTCGGGGTTTGGCTACACCTTC.

This clone showed up many times. The rearrangement links TRBV19 to TRBJ1-2; D not certain. The CDR3 has 13 amino acids. V lost 6 bases and J 4 bases, leaving 12 bases between the germline ends. Looked up from germline, CDR1 is LNHDA and CDR2 is SQIVND (reference sequence). CDR3 DNA: TGTGCCAGTAGCCGGGGAGTCGGCTATGGCTACACCTTC. Translated, it gives CASSRGVGYGYTF. Full variable domain (remainder filled in from reference TRBV19 and TRBJ1-2): DGGITQSPKYLFRKEGQNVTLSCEQNLNHDAMYWYRQDPGQGLRLIYYSQIVNDFQKGDIAEGYSVSREKKESFPLTVTSAQKNPTAFYLCASSRGVGYGYTFGSGTRLTVV.

CDR3 loop: CASSSITGGLRYEQYF. The CDR3 nucleotides read TGCGCCAGCAGCTCGATTACAGGGGGCCTTCGCTACGAGCAGTACTTC. The V and J genes are TRBV5-1 and TRBJ2-7; 9 nucleotides align to TRBD1. Germline trimming cut 3 bases from V and 3 bases from J; bases unmatched to any gene: 10. Germline V gives CDR1 SGHRS, CDR2 YFSETQ. The CDR3 covers 16 residues.

In this sample, this clone turned up many times. This chain links TRBV6-1 with TRBJ2-3; D remains ambiguous. Trimming cost V 8 bases and J 0 bases, with 12 bases left between them. The germline CDR1 and CDR2 sequences are MNHNS and SASEGT. This CDR3 spans 14 amino acids. The CDR3 nucleotides are TGTGCCAGCCTCCGTTCACAGAGCACAGATACGCAGTATTTT. Amino acids: CASLRSQSTDTQYF.

This clone was seen many times. This rearrangement joins TRBV24-1 to TRBJ2-1, with 12 bases fitting TRBD2. With 3 bases clipped from V and 9 bases from J, the junction kept 17 bases outside the gene matches. The CDR3 loop spans 19 amino acids. Germline CDR1 KGHDR, CDR2 SFDVKD. CDR3 coding DNA: TGTGCCACCAGTGATCCACGTAGGACTAGCGGGACCCAACGGAGTGAGCAGTTCTTC. Its translation: CATSDPRRTSGTQRSEQFF.